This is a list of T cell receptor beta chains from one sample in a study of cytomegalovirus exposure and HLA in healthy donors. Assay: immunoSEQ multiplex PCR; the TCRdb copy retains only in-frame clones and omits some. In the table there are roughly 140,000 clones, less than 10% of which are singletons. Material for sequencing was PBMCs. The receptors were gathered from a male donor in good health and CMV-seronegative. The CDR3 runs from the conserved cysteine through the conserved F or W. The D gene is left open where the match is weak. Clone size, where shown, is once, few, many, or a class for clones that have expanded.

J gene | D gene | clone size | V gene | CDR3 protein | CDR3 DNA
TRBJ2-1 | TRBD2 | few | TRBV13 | CASSRPTSGIIDEQFF | TGTGCCAGCAGCCGCCCCACTAGCGGGATTATCGATGAGCAGTTCTTC
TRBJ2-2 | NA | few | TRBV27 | CASSSDNPTFRERTGELFF | TGTGCCAGCAGTTCCGATAACCCGACTTTCCGGGAAAGGACCGGGGAGCTGTTTTTT
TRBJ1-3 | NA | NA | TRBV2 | CASSSGTAIFRNTIYF | TGTGCCAGCAGTAGCGGGACGGCGATTTTTCGAAACACCATATATTTT
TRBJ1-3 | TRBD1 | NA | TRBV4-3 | CASSQGTGIGNTIYF | TGCGCCAGCAGCCAGGGGACAGGGATAGGAAACACCATATATTTT
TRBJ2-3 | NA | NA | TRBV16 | CASSQSDMEVSTDTQYF | TGTGCCAGCAGCCAGTCTGACATGGAAGTTAGCACAGATACGCAGTATTTT
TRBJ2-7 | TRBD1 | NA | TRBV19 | CASSTGTGGVKQYF | TGTGCCAGTAGTACCGGGACAGGGGGCGTAAAGCAGTACTTC
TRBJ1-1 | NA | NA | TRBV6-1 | CASSKQGMNTEAFF | TGTGCCAGCAGTAAACAGGGTATGAACACTGAAGCTTTCTTT
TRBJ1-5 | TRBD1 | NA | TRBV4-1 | CASSRAAEMTGATGTQHF | TGCGCCAGCAGCCGCGCAGCGGAAATGACAGGGGCGACGGGGACCCAGCATTTT
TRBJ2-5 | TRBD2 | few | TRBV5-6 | CASSLGLAGEQETQYF | TGTGCCAGCAGCTTGGGACTAGCGGGGGAACAAGAGACCCAGTACTTC
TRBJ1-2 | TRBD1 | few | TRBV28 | CASSLGQGYGYTF | TGTGCCAGCAGTTTAGGACAGGGCTATGGCTACACCTTC
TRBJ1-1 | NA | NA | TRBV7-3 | CASRDRGGTEAFF | TGTGCCAGCAGGGATAGGGGGGGCACTGAAGCTTTCTTT
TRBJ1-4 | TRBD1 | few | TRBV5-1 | CASSFTWDRGDEKLFF | TGCGCCAGCAGCTTTACCTGGGACAGGGGAGATGAAAAACTGTTTTTT
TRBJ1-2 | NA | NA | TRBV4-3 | CASSHKDSNYGYTF | TGCGCCAGCAGCCATAAGGACAGTAACTATGGCTACACCTTC
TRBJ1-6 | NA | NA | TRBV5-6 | CASSLGGVSSPLHF | TGTGCCAGCAGCTTGGGAGGTGTTAGTTCACCCCTCCACTTT
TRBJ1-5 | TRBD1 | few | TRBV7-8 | CASSPTGGYSNQPQHF | TGTGCCAGCAGCCCGACAGGGGGTTATAGCAATCAGCCCCAGCATTTT
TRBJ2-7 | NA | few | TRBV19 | CASSIDHYGSYEQYF | TGTGCCAGTAGTATAGACCACTACGGGTCCTACGAGCAGTACTTC
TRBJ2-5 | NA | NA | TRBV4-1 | CASSQGLGVQETQYF | TGCGCCAGCAGCCAAGGATTAGGGGTCCAAGAGACCCAGTACTTC
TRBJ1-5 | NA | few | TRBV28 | CASSWGPGNNQPQHF | TGTGCCAGCAGTTGGGGGCCAGGGAATAATCAGCCCCAGCATTTT
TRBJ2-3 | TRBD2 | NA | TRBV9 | CASSAGGGSTQYF | TGTGCCAGCAGCGCGGGGGGAGGGTCGACGCAGTATTTT
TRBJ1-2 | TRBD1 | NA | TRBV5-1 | CASSLLGQEANYGYTF | TGCGCCAGCAGCCTCCTTGGACAGGAAGCTAACTATGGCTACACCTTC
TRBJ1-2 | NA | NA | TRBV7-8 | CASSTSRGGEYGYTF | TGTGCCAGCAGCACTTCTAGGGGAGGGGAGTATGGCTACACCTTC
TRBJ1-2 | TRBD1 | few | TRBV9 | CASSDRQGRYGYTF | TGTGCCAGCAGCGACCGACAGGGGCGGTATGGCTACACCTTC
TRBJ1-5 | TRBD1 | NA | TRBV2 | CASGDRGRYQPQHF | TGTGCCAGTGGGGACAGGGGCCGTTATCAGCCCCAGCATTTT
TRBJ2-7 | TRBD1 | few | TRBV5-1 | CASRRQGEGEQYF | TGCGCCAGCAGGAGACAGGGCGAGGGCGAGCAGTACTTC
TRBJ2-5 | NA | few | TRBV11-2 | CASSLVEETQYF | TGTGCCAGCAGCTTAGTGGAGGAGACCCAGTACTTC
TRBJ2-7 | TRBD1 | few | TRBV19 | CASSIATGPYEQYF | TGTGCCAGTAGTATAGCGACAGGGCCGTACGAGCAGTACTTC
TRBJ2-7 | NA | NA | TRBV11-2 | CASSLSGTTYEQYF | TGTGCCAGCAGCCTGTCCGGGACAACCTACGAGCAGTACTTC
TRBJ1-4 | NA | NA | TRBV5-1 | CASSLERRDGKLFF | TGCGCCAGCAGCTTGGAAAGGCGGGACGGGAAACTGTTTTTT
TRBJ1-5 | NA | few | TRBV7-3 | CASSLFGHFRYQPQHF | TGTGCCAGCAGCTTATTTGGACACTTTCGGTATCAGCCCCAGCATTTT
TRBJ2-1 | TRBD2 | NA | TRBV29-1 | CSVWIPLAGGDNEQFF | TGCAGCGTCTGGATCCCCCTAGCGGGAGGGGACAATGAGCAGTTCTTC
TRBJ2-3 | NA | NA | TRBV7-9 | CASSFPGGTGTDTQYF | TGTGCCAGCAGCTTTCCGGGCGGGACTGGCACAGATACGCAGTATTTT
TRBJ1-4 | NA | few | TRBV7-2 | CASSPLLQGGSANEKLFF | TGTGCCAGCAGCCCGCTATTACAGGGTGGTTCGGCTAATGAAAAACTGTTTTTT
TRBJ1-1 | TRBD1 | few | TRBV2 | CASSEVWDRGFAEAFF | TGTGCCAGCAGTGAAGTGTGGGACAGGGGATTCGCTGAAGCTTTCTTT
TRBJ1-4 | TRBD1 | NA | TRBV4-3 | CASSPTGAVYEKLFF | TGCGCCAGCAGCCCTACAGGGGCCGTATATGAAAAACTGTTTTTT
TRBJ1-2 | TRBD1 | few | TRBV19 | CASSDRDRYGYTF | TGTGCCAGTAGTGACCGGGACAGATATGGCTACACCTTC
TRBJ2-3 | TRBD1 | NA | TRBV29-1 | CSVTGTGEHTQYF | TGCAGCGTGACCGGGACAGGGGAACATACGCAGTATTTT
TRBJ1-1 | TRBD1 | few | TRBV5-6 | CASSLVSDRPGKAFF | TGTGCCAGCAGCTTAGTCTCGGACAGGCCCGGTAAAGCTTTCTTT
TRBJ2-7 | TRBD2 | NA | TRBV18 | CASSPLTSANSEQYF | TGTGCCAGCTCACCGTTGACTAGCGCCAATAGCGAGCAGTACTTC
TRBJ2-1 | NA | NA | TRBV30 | CAWRKLVNEQFF | TGTGCCTGGAGAAAGCTCGTTAATGAGCAGTTCTTC
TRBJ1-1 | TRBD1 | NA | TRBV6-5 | CASSYSVQGVAEAFF | TGTGCCAGCAGTTACTCGGTCCAGGGGGTGGCTGAAGCTTTCTTT
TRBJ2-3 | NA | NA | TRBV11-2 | CASSLRQADTQYF | TGCGCCAGCAGCCTGCGACAGGCAGATACGCAGTATTTT
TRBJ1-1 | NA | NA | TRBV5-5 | CASSGGTGLGAFF | TGTGCCAGCAGCGGGGGAACAGGGCTTGGGGCTTTCTTT
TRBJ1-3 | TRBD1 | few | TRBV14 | CASSQHSGQGRGNTIYF | TGTGCCAGCAGCCAACATAGCGGACAGGGGAGAGGAAACACCATATATTTT
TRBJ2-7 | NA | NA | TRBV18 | CASSPLGDEQYF | TGTGCCAGCTCACCACTCGGGGACGAGCAGTACTTC